A single sample is the source of the 4 T cell receptor beta chains below, sequenced in a study of beta chain features in type 1 diabetes. Study-wide points: Moderate yet significant TCRB CDR3 shortening was seen in Type 1 diabetes patients in all four CD4+ subsets.

The whole isolated RNA underwent reverse transcription, so sequencing captured expressed TCRB transcripts. Sequencing used immunoSEQ multiplex PCR; TCRdb keeps in-frame clones, though not all of them. Of around 70,000 clones listed, more than 45% are singletons. No antigen has been identified for these receptors. Sequencing used central memory CD4+ T cells from blood. The receptor source for this set is a man aged 25-40 years with type 1 diabetes.

J is TRBJ1-2 and V is TRBV19, with TRBD1 identical over 10 bases. The V gene's germline CDR1 is LNHDA and CDR2 SQIVND (reference sequence). The CDR3 has 16 residues. Germline trimming cut 3 bases from V and 0 bases from J; bases unmatched to any gene: 4. CDR3 loop: CASSMGTGDANYGYTF. DNA for the CDR3: TGTGCCAGTAGTATGGGGACAGGGGATGCTAACTATGGCTACACCTTC.

V is TRBV19 and J is TRBJ2-4; 9 nucleotides line up with TRBD1. This CDR3 contains 14 residues. Germline trimming cut 9 bases from V and 7 bases from J; bases unmatched to any gene: 10. Germline V gene lookup returns CDR1 LNHDA and CDR2 SQIVND (reference sequence). The CDR3 region has the DNA TGTGCCAGCCGGGGTCTCGGACAGGGGAACATTCAGTACTTC. Translating it yields CASRGLGQGNIQYF.

The chain employs TRBV19 and TRBJ2-5, with TRBD1 matching over 9 bases. The CDR3 runs to 15 residues. V shed 4 bases and J 2 bases; nucleotides not matched to a gene: 5. Germline assignment: CDR1 LNHDA and CDR2 SQIVND (reference sequence). The CDR3 DNA reads TGTGCCAGTAGTACGACAGGGGGAGGACAAGAGACCCAGTACTTC. Protein product: CASSTTGGGQETQYF.

This clone was picked up a small number of times. The chain recombines TRBV5-1 with TRBJ2-7; D is possibly TRBD2 (5 bases). This CDR3 contains 14 residues. The germline CDR1 and CDR2 sequences are SGHRS and YFSETQ. V was cut by 0 bases and J by 6 bases, with 13 bases left in between. The CDR3 DNA follows: TGCGCCAGCAGCTTGGAAGTAGCGCTGGTCGAGCAGTACTTC. This sequence encodes CASSLEVALVEQYF. The full variable domain, with the rest looked up from reference TRBV5-1 and TRBJ2-7, is KAGVTQTPRYLIKTRGQQVTLSCSPISGHRSVSWYQQTPGQGLQFLFEYFSETQRNKGNFPGRFSGRQFSNSRSEMNVSTLELGDSALYLCASSLEVALVEQYFGPGTRLTVT.